Below, 17 T cell receptor beta chains from the same sample are listed, as sequenced in a study of blood T cell repertoires in COVID-19. Profiled with immunoSEQ multiplex PCR; TCRdb holds only in-frame clones, not every one. The sample lists about 220,000 clones; more than 75% were seen once. The specimen was peripheral blood. These receptors all stem from a human donor in a cohort sampled during active COVID-19.

This clone was recorded many times. At one of its ends the junction is not consistent with the germline gene, which may arise from a read error. This rearrangement joins TRBV7-7 to TRBJ2-2; tentatively, D is TRBD2 (6 bases). Germline CDR1 reads SSHAT; CDR2 reads FNYEAQ (reference sequence). CDR3 size: 16 residues. In nucleotides, the CDR3 is TGTGCTAGCAGCGTCGAACTAGCAGAGAACACCGGGGAGCTGTTTTTT. Translation gives CASSVELAENTGELFF.

The chain recombines TRBV28 with TRBJ2-7, with D perhaps matching TRBD1 (6 bases). CDR1 is MDHEN, CDR2 SYDVKM, per germline. This CDR3 contains 15 residues. V lost 5 bases and J lost 0, with 14 bases in between. The CDR3 sequence is CASSRAGTLSYEQYF. The CDR3 bases are TGTGCCAGCAGTCGCGCCGGGACACTCTCCTACGAGCAGTACTTC.

V and J are TRBV11-2 and TRBJ2-5; 8 bases agree with TRBD2. Germline CDR1 SGHAT, CDR2 FQNNGV. The CDR3 is 13 amino acids. Unmatched junction bases numbered 7, after V lost 5 bases and J lost 8 bases. For the CDR3, the DNA is TGTGCCAGCAGCCCTCGGACTAGCTCCACCCAGTACTTC. Amino acids: CASSPRTSSTQYF.

In regard to this clone: Other DNA sequences from this sample encode an identical CDR3 as well. The gene calls are TRBV7-2 and TRBJ2-7; D not resolved. V was trimmed by 0 bases and J by 0 bases, leaving 6 bases between them. The germline V gene encodes CDR1 SGHTA and CDR2 FQGNSA. This CDR3 has 14 residues. CDR3 DNA: TGTGCCAGCAGCTTAGCTGCGGACTCCTACGAGCAGTACTTC. It encodes CASSLAADSYEQYF.

The rearrangement uses TRBV18 and TRBJ1-4; 10 bases align to TRBD1. The V and J ends lost 1 base and 5 bases, in that order; junction bases with no gene match: 1. The CDR3 runs 15 residues. Germline V lookup: CDR1 KGHSH, CDR2 LQKENI. In nucleotides, the CDR3 is TGTGCCAGCTCACCACGGGGACAGGGGAATGAAAAACTGTTTTTT. Translation gives CASSPRGQGNEKLFF.

The V and J genes are TRBV7-9 and TRBJ2-1; tentative D call: TRBD1 (5 bases). This CDR3 is built from 12 residues. Germline CDR1 reads SEHNR; CDR2 reads FQNEAQ (reference sequence). V was cut by 1 base and J by 10 bases, with 8 bases left in between. DNA for the CDR3: TGTGCCAGCAGCTTAGTATGGGGCGAGCAGTTCTTC. The encoded protein is CASSLVWGEQFF.

The chain employs TRBV19 and TRBJ2-1, with D possibly being TRBD1 (6 bases). CDR1 is LNHDA, CDR2 SQIVND, per germline (reference sequence). V was trimmed by 4 bases and J by 12 bases, leaving 28 bases between them. The CDR3 consists of 17 residues. CDR3 bases: TGTGCCAGTAGTAGTTCCCGCGGCGGAAAATACCCCAGGGGGCAGTTCTTC. The encoded protein is CASSSSRGGKYPRGQFF. The complete variable domain, with remaining parts taken from reference TRBV19 and TRBJ2-1, reads DGGITQSPKYLFRKEGQNVTLSCEQNLNHDAMYWYRQDPGQGLRLIYYSQIVNDFQKGDIAEGYSVSREKKESFPLTVTSAQKNPTAFYLCASSSSRGGKYPRGQFFGPGTRLTVL.

As DNA, the CDR3 is TGTGCCAGCAGTTCGTTGACGATCAGGGAACAGCCCCAGCATTTT. It specifies CASSSLTIREQPQHF. The rearrangement links TRBV6-5 to TRBJ1-5; D might be TRBD1 (5 bases). The germline V gene has CDR1 MNHEY and CDR2 SVGAGI. This CDR3 has 15 residues. Trimming left V 4 bases short and J 7 bases short, with 17 bases between.

The V gene is TRBV5-6, the J gene TRBJ1-1; 9 bases are shared with TRBD1. From germline, CDR1 is SGHDT and CDR2 YYEEEE. The V segment lost 5 bases and the J segment 9 bases; nucleotides outside the gene matches: 14. The CDR3 spans 15 residues. CDR3 DNA: TGTGCCAGCAGTACTAACAGGGGGCGGACGGGGAAAGCTTTCTTT. The encoded protein is CASSTNRGRTGKAFF.

This chain links TRBV4-2 with TRBJ1-4; D not resolved. Germline CDR1 reads LGHNA; CDR2 reads YNFKEQ. CDR3 length: 14 residues. Trimming pared 4 bases from V and 8 bases from J, leaving 14 bases between. CDR3 nucleotides: TGTGCCAGCAGCCCTCAAACGAGAGGCGAAAAACTGTTTTTT. Protein sequence: CASSPQTRGEKLFF.

J is TRBJ2-3 and V is TRBV15; D possibly corresponds to TRBD1 (5 bases). Germline-derived CDR1 and CDR2 are LNHNV and YYDKDF (reference sequence). The CDR3 has 15 amino acids. Trimming left V 0 bases short and J 2 bases short, with 9 bases between. The CDR3 nucleotides read TGTGCCACCAGCAGAGATCGACAGATCACAGATACGCAGTATTTT. Its translation: CATSRDRQITDTQYF.

This clone was picked up a small number of times. The chain carries TRBV7-9 and TRBJ1-3; a weak D match, TRBD1 (5 bases). The length of the CDR3 is 13 residues. CDR1 and CDR2 from the germline V gene are SEHNR and FQNEAQ (reference sequence). Trimming removed 4 bases from V and 4 bases from J, with 8 bases in between. DNA for the CDR3: TGTGCCAGCAGCTGGGGCCCGGGAAACACCATATATTTT. As protein: CASSWGPGNTIYF.

The chain is built from TRBV12-3 or TRBV12-4 and TRBJ1-6; D unclear. The CDR3 is made up of 13 amino acids. V lost 4 bases, J lost 7 bases, and 8 bases lay in between. DNA for the CDR3: TGTGCCAGCAGTTCCAGTTTGAATTCACCCCTCCACTTT. This sequence encodes CASSSSLNSPLHF.

The chain uses TRBV6-6 and TRBJ1-2; D not certain. CDR1 and CDR2 from the germline V gene are MNHNY and SVGAGI (reference sequence). Trimming removed 5 bases from V and 4 bases from J, with 8 bases in between. The CDR3 runs 12 residues. The CDR3 sequence is CASSQQSYGYTF. The DNA of the CDR3 is TGTGCCAGCAGTCAGCAATCCTATGGCTACACCTTC.

To note about this clone: This specimen includes other DNA sequences encoding the same CDR3. The chain employs TRBV28 and TRBJ2-5; TRBD2 is a possible D gene (6 bases). V lost 7 bases and J lost 4, with 10 bases in between. The germline V gene has CDR1 MDHEN and CDR2 SYDVKM. The CDR3 sequence is 12 residues long. The CDR3 DNA reads as TGTGCCAGCACCTTGGGGGGAGAGACCCAGTACTTC. Protein: CASTLGGETQYF.

J is TRBJ2-5 and V is TRBV6-1, with D possibly being TRBD1 (6 bases). V was clipped by 4 bases and J by 3 bases, with 21 bases between them. The CDR3 runs to 17 residues. Looked up from germline, CDR1 is MNHNS and CDR2 is SASEGT. CDR3 residues: CASSGGKGVKSEETQYF. In DNA form, the CDR3 reads TGTGCCAGCAGTGGGGGGAAGGGGGTAAAGTCTGAAGAGACCCAGTACTTC.

The rearrangement uses TRBV6-2 or TRBV6-3 and TRBJ2-7; the match to TRBD1 covers 7 bases. The junction had 12 bases not matched to a gene; V was cut back by 6 bases and J by 1 base. The CDR3 has 16 residues. Per the germline V gene, CDR1 is MNHEY and CDR2 is SVGEGT. The CDR3 sequence is CASSHGQALYSYEQYF. In DNA form, the CDR3 reads TGTGCCAGCAGCCATGGACAGGCCCTTTATTCCTACGAGCAGTACTTC.